The rows below give T cell receptor beta chains drawn from one sample of a study of shared clonotypes between healthy human individuals. The data were produced by immunoSEQ multiplex PCR, yet TCRdb's version contains in-frame clones alone and is incomplete. The sample holds about 96,000 clones, about 45% seen once. Source material: PBMCs. All receptors derive from a woman aged 40 to 50 in good health. Some clones in this sample may be carry-over from other donors' samples. Both conserved end residues are part of each CDR3. The order of the fields is V gene, D gene, clone size, J gene, CDR3 protein, CDR3 DNA. D genes are given only for firm matches. Only some rows state a clone size, as once, few, many or a class for expanded clones.

V: TRBV5-1; D: -; size: -; J: TRBJ2-6; CDR3: CASSFGDTNSGANVLTF; DNA: TGCGCCAGCAGCTTCGGGGACACCAACTCTGGGGCCAACGTCCTGACTTTC
V: TRBV29-1; D: -; size: few; J: TRBJ2-7; CDR3: CSVGNVGDYEQYF; DNA: TGCAGCGTTGGGAACGTGGGAGACTACGAGCAGTACTTC
V: TRBV30; D: -; size: -; J: TRBJ2-7; CDR3: CAWAVTYEQYF; DNA: TGTGCCTGGGCCGTTACCTACGAGCAGTACTTC
V: TRBV28; D: TRBD1; size: -; J: TRBJ2-4; CDR3: CASRRTGTGNIQYF; DNA: TGTGCCAGCAGACGTACCGGGACAGGAAACATTCAGTACTTC
V: TRBV5-6; D: TRBD1; size: -; J: TRBJ2-5; CDR3: CASSLGGQGTGQTQYF; DNA: TGTGCCAGCAGCTTGGGGGGACAGGGGACCGGACAGACCCAGTACTTC
V: TRBV5-1; D: -; size: -; J: TRBJ2-6; CDR3: CASSRDGPSGANVLTF; DNA: TGCGCCAGCAGCCGAGACGGTCCCTCTGGGGCCAACGTCCTGACTTTC
V: TRBV4-2; D: -; size: -; J: TRBJ2-3; CDR3: CASSQQDWTRPQYF; DNA: TGTGCCAGCAGCCAACAAGACTGGACCCGCCCGCAGTATTTT
V: TRBV5-4; D: -; size: -; J: TRBJ2-5; CDR3: CASSPGTRETQYF; DNA: TGTGCCAGCAGCCCCGGTACCCGAGAGACCCAGTACTTC
V: TRBV7-2; D: TRBD2; size: many; J: TRBJ2-3; CDR3: CASSPRGGSSDTQYF; DNA: TGTGCCAGCAGCCCGCGGGGAGGGTCTAGTGATACGCAGTATTTT
V: TRBV21-1; D: -; size: -; J: TRBJ1-5; CDR3: CASSLTGGRAAQHF; DNA: TGTGCCAGCAGTTTGACAGGGGGCAGGGCGGCCCAGCATTTT
V: TRBV30; D: TRBD2; size: -; J: TRBJ2-7; CDR3: CAWTGLAGEDSYEQYF; DNA: TGTGCCTGGACCGGACTAGCGGGAGAGGACTCCTACGAGCAGTACTTC
V: TRBV30; D: TRBD2; size: -; J: TRBJ2-7; CDR3: CAWSEGTTAYEQYF; DNA: TGTGCCTGGAGTGAGGGGACTACGGCTTACGAGCAGTACTTC
V: TRBV9; D: TRBD2; size: many; J: TRBJ2-1; CDR3: CASSPRTSGSYEQFF; DNA: TGTGCCAGCAGCCCTCGGACTAGCGGGTCTTATGAGCAGTTCTTC
V: TRBV1; D: -; size: once; J: TRBJ2-1; CDR3: CASSPGLAGENEQFF; DNA: TGCGCCAGCAGCCCGGGACTAGCGGGAGAGAATGAGCAGTTCTTC
V: TRBV5-1; D: TRBD2; size: few; J: TRBJ2-1; CDR3: CASSSIPGLAPNNEQFF; DNA: TGCGCCAGCAGCTCAATACCGGGACTAGCCCCGAACAATGAGCAGTTCTTC
V: TRBV5-1; D: -; size: many; J: TRBJ2-3; CDR3: CASSVLDSTSTDTQYF; DNA: TGCGCCAGCAGCGTACTGGATTCTACTAGCACAGATACGCAGTATTTT
V: TRBV30; D: -; size: -; J: TRBJ1-3; CDR3: CAWSRAAGYISGNTIYF; DNA: TGTGCCTGGAGTAGGGCGGCAGGGTATATCTCTGGAAACACCATATATTTT
V: TRBV5-1; D: -; size: -; J: TRBJ2-5; CDR3: CASSFSGSQETQYF; DNA: TGCGCCAGCAGCTTCTCGGGGTCTCAAGAGACCCAGTACTTC
V: TRBV7-9; D: TRBD1; size: -; J: TRBJ2-5; CDR3: CASSTGGGETQYF; DNA: TGTGCCAGCAGCACAGGGGGCGGTGAGACCCAGTACTTC
V: TRBV30; D: -; size: once; J: TRBJ2-2; CDR3: CAWSVTGELFF; DNA: TGTGCCTGGAGTGTCACCGGGGAGCTGTTTTTT
V: TRBV30; D: -; size: many; J: TRBJ1-4; CDR3: CAWMKKQGFSEKLFF; DNA: TGTGCCTGGATGAAAAAACAGGGCTTCAGTGAAAAACTGTTTTTT
V: TRBV15; D: -; size: -; J: TRBJ1-5; CDR3: CATSRPQLRGNQPQHF; DNA: TGTGCCACCAGCAGACCACAACTAAGGGGCAATCAGCCCCAGCATTTT
V: TRBV5-1; D: TRBD1; size: -; J: TRBJ1-2; CDR3: CASSLGQGARVSGYTF; DNA: TGCGCCAGCAGCTTGGGACAGGGGGCCAGGGTTAGCGGCTACACCTTC
V: TRBV2; D: -; size: many; J: TRBJ1-5; CDR3: CASSEQHDQPQHF; DNA: TGTGCCAGCAGTGAACAGCACGATCAGCCCCAGCATTTT
V: TRBV28; D: -; size: -; J: TRBJ2-1; CDR3: CASSLLYNEQFF; DNA: TGTGCCAGCAGTTTATTATACAATGAGCAGTTCTTC
V: TRBV5-1; D: -; size: once; J: TRBJ1-4; CDR3: CASHGSTNEKLFF; DNA: TGCGCCAGCCATGGGTCAACTAATGAAAAACTGTTTTTT
V: TRBV18; D: TRBD1; size: -; J: TRBJ2-5; CDR3: CASSAGTGSGETQYF; DNA: TGTGCCAGCTCAGCCGGGACAGGGTCTGGAGAGACCCAGTACTTC
V: TRBV28; D: TRBD2; size: -; J: TRBJ2-1; CDR3: CASSLWTAGGKHEQFF; DNA: TGTGCCAGCAGTTTATGGACAGCGGGAGGGAAGCATGAGCAGTTCTTC
V: TRBV28; D: TRBD2; size: few; J: TRBJ2-7; CDR3: CASSISGIAPYEQYF; DNA: TGTGCCAGCAGTATTAGCGGGATCGCTCCCTACGAGCAGTACTTC
V: TRBV4-3; D: -; size: many; J: TRBJ1-1; CDR3: CASSRRGGGNTEAFF; DNA: TGCGCCAGCAGCCGCCGGGGGGGCGGGAACACTGAAGCTTTCTTT
V: TRBV18; D: -; size: many; J: TRBJ2-5; CDR3: CASSPEIRETQYF; DNA: TGTGCCAGCTCACCAGAAATAAGGGAGACCCAGTACTTC
V: TRBV28; D: -; size: few; J: TRBJ1-3; CDR3: CASTHKGHSYSGNTIYF; DNA: TGTGCCAGCACTCACAAGGGACATTCTTACTCTGGAAACACCATATATTTT
V: TRBV27; D: TRBD1; size: few; J: TRBJ2-7; CDR3: CASSWRYRGQYEQYF; DNA: TGTGCCAGCAGTTGGAGATACAGGGGGCAATACGAGCAGTACTTC
V: TRBV18; D: TRBD1; size: many; J: TRBJ2-3; CDR3: CASSRGQAPDTQYF; DNA: TGTGCCAGCTCACGCGGACAGGCGCCAGATACGCAGTATTTT
V: TRBV20-1; D: -; size: -; J: TRBJ2-5; CDR3: CSASNPSAQYF; DNA: TGCAGTGCTAGTAATCCTTCGGCCCAGTACTTC
V: TRBV2; D: TRBD2; size: -; J: TRBJ2-1; CDR3: CASRAGLADYNEQFF; DNA: TGTGCCAGCAGGGCGGGACTAGCGGACTACAATGAGCAGTTCTTC
V: TRBV6-4; D: -; size: few; J: TRBJ2-3; CDR3: CASSEEDTDTQYF; DNA: TGTGCCAGCAGTGAGGAAGACACAGATACGCAGTATTTT